These 4 T cell receptor beta chains came from one sample sequenced in a study of cytomegalovirus exposure and HLA in healthy donors. Produced via immunoSEQ multiplex PCR; TCRdb's table is partial and in-frame only. The sample has roughly 62,000 clones, roughly 90% seen once. Sequencing was carried out using PBMCs. Source of these receptors: a woman between 25 and 40 years old in good health and CMV-seronegative.

The chain carries TRBV27 and TRBJ1-1, with unresolved D. Germline V gene data show CDR1 as MNHEY and CDR2 as SMNVEV (reference sequence). V dropped 5 bases and J dropped 5 bases, with 12 bases sitting between them. The CDR3 spans 13 residues. CDR3 sequence reads: CASSLLGETEAFF. The CDR3, as DNA: TGTGCCAGCAGTCTACTTGGAGAGACTGAAGCTTTCTTT.

V gene TRBV9 combines with J gene TRBJ1-4, with TRBD1 as a possible D gene (5 bases). V dropped 2 bases and J dropped 0 bases, with 14 bases sitting between them. The CDR3 is 17 residues long. Germline loops: CDR1 SGDLS, CDR2 YYNGEE. CDR3: CASSVGRSTSTNEKLFF. CDR3 nucleotide sequence: TGTGCCAGCAGCGTGGGGCGGTCGACCTCAACTAATGAAAAACTGTTTTTT.

The rearrangement joins TRBV18 to TRBJ2-7; D perhaps matches TRBD2 (6 bases). V was trimmed by 0 bases and J by 2 bases, leaving 8 bases between them. This CDR3 has 14 residues. Per germline, CDR1 KGHSH and CDR2 LQKENI. CDR3 loop: CASSPPSGTYEQYF. DNA of the CDR3: TGTGCCAGCTCACCACCTAGCGGTACCTACGAGCAGTACTTC. Full variable domain (remainder filled in from reference TRBV18 and TRBJ2-7): NAGVMQNPRHLVRRRGQEARLRCSPMKGHSHVYWYRQLPEEGLKFMVYLQKENIIDESGMPKERFSAEFPKEGPSILRIQQVVRGDSAAYFCASSPPSGTYEQYFGPGTRLTVT.

The CDR3 loop is CASSEQATIELGGYTF. The CDR3 DNA is TGTGCCAGCAGTGAACAGGCGACGATTGAGTTAGGGGGCTACACCTTC. This rearrangement joins TRBV28 to TRBJ1-2; a possible D gene is TRBD1 (5 bases). Germline lookup yields CDR1 MDHEN and CDR2 SYDVKM. The CDR3 length is 16 residues. V dropped 5 bases and J dropped 8 bases, with 24 bases sitting between them.